This record covers a single T cell receptor beta chain. These data belong to a study of control samples from healthy donors and cancer patients. The assay was immunoSEQ multiplex PCR, and TCRdb's table has in-frame clones only and misses some. In the table there are around 140,000 clones, around 90% of which are singletons. The CDR3 covers 15 residues. Losses at the gene ends were 3 bases for V and 4 bases for J; bases not matched to a gene: 7. Germline CDR1 is SGHTA and CDR2 is FQGNSA. The specimen sequenced was blood. The chain has TRBV7-2 and TRBJ2-5, with 8 nucleotides matching TRBD1. The receptor's source is a man aged 40-50 years in good health. CDR3 DNA: TGTGCCAGCAGCTTGAACAGGGGGTGGGGAGAGACCCAGTACTTC. Translating gives CASSLNRGWGETQYF.